A selection of T cell receptor beta chains follows, all from one sample in a study of blood T cells in healthy people across ages. TCRdb used MiXCR to reprocess the 5' RACE reads, holding one entry per CDR3 protein. In the table there are about 900,000 distinct CDR3 sequences, about 62% of which are singletons. What was sequenced was blood. These receptors came from a man in his thirties or forties in good health. The CDR3 runs from the conserved cysteine through the conserved F or W. The D gene is left open where the match is weak. Clone size is not always given. Where it is, it says once, few, many or a class for expanded clones.

V	J	size	D	DNA	CDR3
TRBV6-2/TRBV6-3	TRBJ2-7	-	TRBD1	TGTGCCAGCGGGGGACAGGTTTACGAGCAGTACTTC	CASGGQVYEQYF
TRBV2	TRBJ2-4	few	-	TGTGCCAGCCTGGGCAGGGGAGCCAAAAACATTCAGTACTTC	CASLGRGAKNIQYF
TRBV5-5	TRBJ2-6	few	-	TGTGCCAGCAGTACGCAACCCTCTGGGGCCAACGTCCTGACTTTC	CASSTQPSGANVLTF
TRBV29-1	TRBJ2-7	-	TRBD2	TGCAGCGTTGAATCTACTAGCGGGGGCGGCGAGCAGTACTTC	CSVESTSGGGEQYF
TRBV2	TRBJ1-2	-	TRBD1	TGTGCCAGCAGTTGGACAGGGTTTGAGGATGGCTACACCTTC	CASSWTGFEDGYTF
TRBV7-9	TRBJ1-1	-	-	TGTGCCAGCAGGGGACGGCTGAACACTGAAGCTTTCTTT	CASRGRLNTEAFF
TRBV4-3	TRBJ2-5	-	-	TGCGCCAGCAGCCGTGGCAGGGGCAAAGAGACCCAGTACTTC	CASSRGRGKETQYF
TRBV6-2/TRBV6-3	TRBJ2-7	-	TRBD1	TGTGCCAGCAGCCATCCAGGGGGCCCCTACGAGCAGTACTTC	CASSHPGGPYEQYF
TRBV7-9	TRBJ2-5	-	TRBD2	TGTGCCAGCAGCCTACCGGTTTCGACTAGCGGGGAGACCCAGTACTTC	CASSLPVSTSGETQYF
TRBV5-8	TRBJ2-1	-	-	TGTGCCAGCAGCTTCAAGCGATTGACCCAATATGAGCAGTTCTTC	CASSFKRLTQYEQFF
TRBV5-1	TRBJ2-1	-	-	TGCGCCAGCAGCTTGACCCCAGGTAGCGGCCAGTTCTTC	CASSLTPGSGQFF